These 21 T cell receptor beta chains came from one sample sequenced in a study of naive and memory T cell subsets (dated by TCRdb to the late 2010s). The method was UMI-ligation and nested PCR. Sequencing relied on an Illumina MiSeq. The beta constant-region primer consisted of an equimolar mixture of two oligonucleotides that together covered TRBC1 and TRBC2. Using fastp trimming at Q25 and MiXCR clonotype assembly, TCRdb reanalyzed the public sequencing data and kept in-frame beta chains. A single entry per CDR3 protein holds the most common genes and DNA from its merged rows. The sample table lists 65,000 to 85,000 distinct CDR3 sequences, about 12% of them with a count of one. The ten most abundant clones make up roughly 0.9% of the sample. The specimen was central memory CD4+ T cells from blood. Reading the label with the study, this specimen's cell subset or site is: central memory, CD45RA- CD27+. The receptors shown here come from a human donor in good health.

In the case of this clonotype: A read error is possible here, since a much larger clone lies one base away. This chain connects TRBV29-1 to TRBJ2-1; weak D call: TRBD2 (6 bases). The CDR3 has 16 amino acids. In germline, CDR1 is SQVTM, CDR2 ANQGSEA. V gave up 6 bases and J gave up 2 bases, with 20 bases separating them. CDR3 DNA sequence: TGCAGCGTCTTGGGGCTAGCGCGCTCCACCTACAATGAGCAGTTCTTC. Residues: CSVLGLARSTYNEQFF.

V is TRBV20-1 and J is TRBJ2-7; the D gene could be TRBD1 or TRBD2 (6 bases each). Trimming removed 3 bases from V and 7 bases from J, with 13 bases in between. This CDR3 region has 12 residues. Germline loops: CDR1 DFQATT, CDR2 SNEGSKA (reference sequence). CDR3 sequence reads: CSASLGGSEQYF. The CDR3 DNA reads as TGCAGTGCTAGTCTAGGGGGGAGTGAGCAGTACTTC.

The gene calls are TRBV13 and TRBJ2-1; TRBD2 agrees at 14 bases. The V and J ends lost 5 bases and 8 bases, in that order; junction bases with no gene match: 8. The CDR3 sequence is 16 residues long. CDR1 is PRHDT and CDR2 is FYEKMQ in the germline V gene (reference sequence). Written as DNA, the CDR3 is TGTGCCAGCAGCCTAAGACTAGCGGGAGGGCCACATGAGCAGTTCTTC. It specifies CASSLRLAGGPHEQFF.

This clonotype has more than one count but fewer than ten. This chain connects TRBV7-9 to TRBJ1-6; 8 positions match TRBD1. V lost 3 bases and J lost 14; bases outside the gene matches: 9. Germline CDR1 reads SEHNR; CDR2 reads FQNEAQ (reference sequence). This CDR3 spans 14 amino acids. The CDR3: CASSFGTGGMTLHF. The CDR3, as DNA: TGTGCCAGCAGCTTCGGGACAGGCGGTATGACCCTCCACTTT.

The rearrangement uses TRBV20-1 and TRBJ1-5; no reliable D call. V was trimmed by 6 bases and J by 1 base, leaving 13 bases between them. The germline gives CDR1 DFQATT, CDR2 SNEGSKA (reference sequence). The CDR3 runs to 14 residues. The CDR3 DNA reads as TGCAGTGCAACCCGAGGGATGAGCAATCAGCCCCAGCATTTT. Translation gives CSATRGMSNQPQHF.

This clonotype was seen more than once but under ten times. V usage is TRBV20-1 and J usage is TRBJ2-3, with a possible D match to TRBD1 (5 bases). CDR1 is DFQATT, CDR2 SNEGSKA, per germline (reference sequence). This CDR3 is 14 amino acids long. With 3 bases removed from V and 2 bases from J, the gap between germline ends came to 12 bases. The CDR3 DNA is TGCAGTGCTAGTAGGGGCAGAAACACAGATACGCAGTATTTT. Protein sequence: CSASRGRNTDTQYF.

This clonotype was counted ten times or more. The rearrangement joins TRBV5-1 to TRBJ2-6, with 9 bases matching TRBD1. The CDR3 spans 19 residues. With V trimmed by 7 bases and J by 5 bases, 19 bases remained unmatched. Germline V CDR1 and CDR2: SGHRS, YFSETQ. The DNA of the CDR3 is TGCGCCAGCGGATCCGGCTGGGGACAGGGAATAAGTTGGGCCAACGTCCTGACTTTC. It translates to CASGSGWGQGISWANVLTF.

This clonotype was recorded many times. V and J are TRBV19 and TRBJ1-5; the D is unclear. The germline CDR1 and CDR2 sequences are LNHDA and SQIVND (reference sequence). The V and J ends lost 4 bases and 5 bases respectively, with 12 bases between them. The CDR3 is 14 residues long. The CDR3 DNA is TGTGCCAGTAGTAGTGACGGCTCATATCAGCCCCAGCATTTT. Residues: CASSSDGSYQPQHF.

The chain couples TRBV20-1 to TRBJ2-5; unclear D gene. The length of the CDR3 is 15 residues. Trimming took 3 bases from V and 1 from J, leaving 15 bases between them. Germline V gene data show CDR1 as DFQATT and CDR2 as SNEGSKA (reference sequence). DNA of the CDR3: TGCAGTGCTAGTGTTCTTAGGAGAGGCCAAGAGACCCAGTACTTC. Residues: CSASVLRRGQETQYF.

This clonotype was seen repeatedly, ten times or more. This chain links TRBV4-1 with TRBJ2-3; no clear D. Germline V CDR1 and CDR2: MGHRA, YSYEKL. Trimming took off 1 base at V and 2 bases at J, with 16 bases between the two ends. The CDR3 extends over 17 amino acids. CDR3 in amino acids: CASSQVRVFPDTDTQYF. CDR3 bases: TGCGCCAGCAGCCAAGTGAGAGTCTTTCCCGACACAGATACGCAGTATTTT.

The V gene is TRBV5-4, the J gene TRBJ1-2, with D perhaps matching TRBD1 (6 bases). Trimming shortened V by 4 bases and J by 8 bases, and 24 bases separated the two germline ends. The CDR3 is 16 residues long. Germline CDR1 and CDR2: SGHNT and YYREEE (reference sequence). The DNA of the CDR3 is TGTGCCAGCAGCCTACAGGGTCCTGATCTAGTAGGCGGCTACACCTTC. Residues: CASSLQGPDLVGGYTF.

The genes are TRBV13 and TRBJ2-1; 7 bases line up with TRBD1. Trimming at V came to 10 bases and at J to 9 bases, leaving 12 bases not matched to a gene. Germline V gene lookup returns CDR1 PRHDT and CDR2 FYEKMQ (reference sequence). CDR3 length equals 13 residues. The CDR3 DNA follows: TGTGCCACAAAACCGGGACAGCGAGTTGAGCAGTTCTTC. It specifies CATKPGQRVEQFF.

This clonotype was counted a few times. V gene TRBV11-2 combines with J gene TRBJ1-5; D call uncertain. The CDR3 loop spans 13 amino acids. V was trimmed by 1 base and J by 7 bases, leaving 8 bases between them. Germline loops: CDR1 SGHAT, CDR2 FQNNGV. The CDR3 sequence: CASSLAGLQPQHF. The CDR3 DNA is TGTGCCAGCAGCTTAGCCGGTCTCCAGCCCCAGCATTTT.

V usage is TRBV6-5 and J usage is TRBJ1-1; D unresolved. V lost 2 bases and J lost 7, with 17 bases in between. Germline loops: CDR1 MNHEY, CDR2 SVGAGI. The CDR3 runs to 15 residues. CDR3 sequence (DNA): TGTGCCAGCAGTTACACTTCTAGAACCTCCCTTGAAGCTTTCTTT. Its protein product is CASSYTSRTSLEAFF.

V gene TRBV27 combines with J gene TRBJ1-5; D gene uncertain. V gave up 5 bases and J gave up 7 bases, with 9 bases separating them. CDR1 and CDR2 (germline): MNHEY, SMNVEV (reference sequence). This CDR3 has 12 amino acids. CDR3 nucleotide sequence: TGTGCCAGCAGTGAGTTCGGCCAGCCCCAGCATTTT. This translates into CASSEFGQPQHF.

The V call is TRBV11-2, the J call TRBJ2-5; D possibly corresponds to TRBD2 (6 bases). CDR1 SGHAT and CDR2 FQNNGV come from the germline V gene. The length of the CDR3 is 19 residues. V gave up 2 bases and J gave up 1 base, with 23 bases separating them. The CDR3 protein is CASSLRGQSGLGLQETQYF. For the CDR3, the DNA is TGTGCCAGCAGCTTAAGAGGCCAGAGTGGATTGGGACTCCAAGAGACCCAGTACTTC.

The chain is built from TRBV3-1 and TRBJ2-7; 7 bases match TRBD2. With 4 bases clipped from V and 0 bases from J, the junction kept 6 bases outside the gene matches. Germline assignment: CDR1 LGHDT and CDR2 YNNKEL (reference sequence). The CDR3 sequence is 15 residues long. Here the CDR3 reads CASSRGDYSSYEQYF. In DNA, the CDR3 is TGTGCCAGCAGCCGAGGGGACTATAGCTCCTACGAGCAGTACTTC.

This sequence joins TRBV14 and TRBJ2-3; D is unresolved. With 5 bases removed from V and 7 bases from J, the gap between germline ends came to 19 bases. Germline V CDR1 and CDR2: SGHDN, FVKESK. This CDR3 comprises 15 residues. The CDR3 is CASSASPGPTHTQYF. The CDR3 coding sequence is TGTGCCAGCAGCGCCTCCCCGGGCCCCACCCATACGCAGTATTTT.

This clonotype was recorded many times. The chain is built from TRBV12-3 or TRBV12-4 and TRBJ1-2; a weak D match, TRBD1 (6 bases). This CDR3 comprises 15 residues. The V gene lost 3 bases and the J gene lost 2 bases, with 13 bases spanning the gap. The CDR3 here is CASSFNRERNYGYTF. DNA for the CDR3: TGTGCCAGCAGTTTTAACAGGGAACGAAACTATGGCTACACCTTC.

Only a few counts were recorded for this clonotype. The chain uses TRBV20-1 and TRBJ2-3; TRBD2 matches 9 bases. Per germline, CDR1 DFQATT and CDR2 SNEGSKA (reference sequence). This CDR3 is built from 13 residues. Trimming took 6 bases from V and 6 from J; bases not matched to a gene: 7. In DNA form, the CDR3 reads TGCAGTGCGGTCGAACTAGCGGGCGATACGCAGTATTTT. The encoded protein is CSAVELAGDTQYF.

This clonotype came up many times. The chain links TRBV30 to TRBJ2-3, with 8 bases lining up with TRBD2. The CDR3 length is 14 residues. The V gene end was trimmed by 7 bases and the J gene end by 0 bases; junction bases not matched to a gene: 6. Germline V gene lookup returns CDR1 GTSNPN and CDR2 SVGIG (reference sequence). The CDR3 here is CASPTSGSTDTQYF. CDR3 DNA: TGTGCCTCCCCAACTAGCGGTAGCACAGATACGCAGTATTTT.